The clone carrying this T cell receptor beta chain has a count of ten or more. The sample is drawn from a study of T cells in Graves' hyperthyroidism and ophthalmopathy. The CDR3 consists of 15 residues. Per germline, CDR1 WNHNN and CDR2 SYGVQD (reference sequence). J was trimmed by 5 bases and V by 2 bases; bases with no gene match: 7. With a duration under 2 months, the hyperthyroidism was newly diagnosed in patients aged 18 to 65. Lactation, pregnancy, other autoimmune disease or uncontrolled infection excluded patients. Orbital computed tomography and thyroid ultrasound, together with serum TRAb and thyroxine and clinical symptoms, were used for diagnoses. TCR beta CDR3 region amplification was performed from RNA transcripts. First-round RT-PCR targeting the TCR CDR3 was performed with the HTBI primer set. Each CDR3 protein gets one entry after TCRdb re-called the multiplex PCR reads with MiXCR. The sample carries about 480,000 distinct CDR3 sequences, around an eighth recorded once.

This clonotype was sampled from a young woman with Graves' hyperthyroidism. The sequencing input was blood. The chain is built from TRBV10-1 and TRBJ2-5, with 8 bases lining up with TRBD2. In nucleotides, the CDR3 is TGCGCCAGCAGTGAGGCCGGGACTAGGGGTGAGACCCAGTACTTC. Amino acid sequence: CASSEAGTRGETQYF.